This record concerns one T cell receptor (beta chain) sequence. Positive CCR7 selection of CD45RO-negative cells yielded the naive CD8 cells, and terminally differentiated effector memory CD45RA+ cells were excluded. These data are taken from a study of shared clonotypes between healthy human individuals. The germline CDR1 and CDR2 sequences are SEHNR and FQNEAQ (reference sequence). The length of the CDR3 is 15 residues. Unmatched junction bases numbered 11, after V lost 7 bases and J lost 8 bases. Sequenced by immunoSEQ multiplex PCR; TCRdb stores in-frame clones only, minus some. This table has 600,000 or so clones, 98% appearing once.

The origin of this receptor is a man aged 25-45 years in good health. The sample consisted of naive CD8+ T cells sorted from blood. J is TRBJ2-1 and V is TRBV7-9; 10 nucleotides agree with TRBD2. CDR3 sequence (DNA): TGTGCCAGCATCGTTAGCGGGAGGTTCTGGGATGAGCAGTTCTTC. This gives the protein CASIVSGRFWDEQFF.